This T cell receptor (beta chain) comes out of a study of blood T cell repertoires in COVID-19. For the study at large: The origin of the acute and convalescent COVID-19 samples was the United States, Italy and Spain.

Under the authors' procedure: The authors estimated nucleated cell counts from reference gene primer amplification. Clones were read by immunoSEQ multiplex PCR, and TCRdb kept only the in-frame ones, dropping some. From that table come the V and J calls and clone size; the DNA was used to work out D and trimming. The repertoire has 150,000 to 200,000 clones, about four fifths of them found once; the top ten carry 12%. The CDR3 runs to 16 residues. Deletions cut 4 bases from V and 3 bases from J, with 16 bases between. The germline V gene encodes CDR1 SGHRS and CDR2 YFSETQ. Categorization into cohorts depended on clinical history that participants reported.

The chain carries TRBV5-1 and TRBJ1-4; D might be TRBD1 (6 bases). The sample consisted of PBMCs or T cells enriched from blood (not recorded which). The receptor was derived from a man aged 40-50 years who had recovered from COVID-19. The CDR3 nucleotides read TGCGCCAGCAGCCAGGACAGCGGGACATCTAATGAAAAACTGTTTTTT. The encoded protein is CASSQDSGTSNEKLFF.